A selection of T cell receptor beta chains follows, all from one sample in a study of blood T cell repertoires in COVID-19. Using immunoSEQ multiplex PCR, the repertoire was profiled, and TCRdb retains in-frame clones only, with some absent. The repertoire has some 16,000 clones, about 81% of them found once; the top ten carry around 8.1%. Sequenced sample: peripheral blood. The receptors here all came from a man between 60 and 70 years old with acute or convalescent COVID-19. The CDR3 runs from the conserved cysteine through the conserved F or W. The D gene is left open where the match is weak.

j_gene,d_gene,v_gene,CDR3aa
TRBJ2-5,NA,TRBV5-4,CASSWGTSWETQYF
TRBJ2-5,NA,TRBV29-1,CSVDPRYKETQYF
TRBJ1-5,NA,TRBV18,CASSPQGDQPQHF
TRBJ1-5,NA,TRBV6-5,CASGGGLNNQPQHF
TRBJ1-6,NA,TRBV11-2,CASSPRDTGSPLHF
TRBJ1-6,NA,TRBV7-3,CASSLEFNSPLHF
TRBJ1-5,TRBD1,TRBV5-8,CASSPGTGVGQPQHF
TRBJ1-2,NA,TRBV29-1,CSVEGVYGYTF
TRBJ2-3,NA,TRBV6-6,CASSRLTDTQYF
TRBJ2-3,TRBD1,TRBV7-3,CASSSTGASTDTQYF
TRBJ2-5,TRBD1,TRBV2,CASSLMGTGEETQYF
TRBJ1-6,TRBD1,TRBV4-1,CASSQLLRDRSSPLHF
TRBJ1-1,NA,TRBV19,CASLEPGAVNTEAFF
TRBJ1-5,NA,TRBV7-2,CASSLVWAVDQPQHF
TRBJ1-2,TRBD1,TRBV7-9,CASSFVRQGAYGYTF
TRBJ1-4,TRBD1,TRBV5-1,CASSPGGTDSSLFF
TRBJ1-4,TRBD1,TRBV6-5,CASSPQTGVNEKLFF
TRBJ1-1,NA,TRBV5-5,CASTPGGQNTEAFF
TRBJ1-3,TRBD1,TRBV5-1,CASSLDYRGSAGNTIYF
TRBJ1-2,NA,TRBV19,CASSIVGREENGYTF
TRBJ2-2,NA,TRBV24-1,CATSDPVQGGGGELFF
TRBJ2-1,TRBD1,TRBV27,CASSFWAGGVNEQFF
TRBJ1-2,NA,TRBV29-1,CSAPPGGNNYGYTF
TRBJ1-1,NA,TRBV5-1,CASSLEGPRGGNTEAFF
TRBJ1-1,NA,TRBV5-1,CASSSLEGRAEAFF
TRBJ2-7,TRBD2,TRBV4-2,CASSQDLLGRGAYEQYF
TRBJ2-7,TRBD2,TRBV9,CASSGGLEGTYEQYF
TRBJ1-1,TRBD1,TRBV28,CATWTGVYTEAFF
TRBJ1-2,NA,TRBV6-6,CASSYSRDYGYTF
TRBJ1-4,NA,TRBV7-8,CASSLREGGGGEKLFF
TRBJ2-5,TRBD2,TRBV9,CASSPRGGTYQETQYF
TRBJ2-1,TRBD2,TRBV7-2,CASSPGLANNEQFF
TRBJ2-7,NA,TRBV28,CASSDLRPYEQYF
TRBJ2-7,NA,TRBV4-1,CASSPTSSYEQYF
TRBJ2-2,TRBD2,TRBV27,CASTERGTGELFF
TRBJ1-2,TRBD1,TRBV6-4,CASKQGAADYGYTF
TRBJ2-7,TRBD1,TRBV6-5,CASRPSTGTEYF
TRBJ1-5,TRBD1,TRBV24-1,CATSPGGENQPQHF
TRBJ2-2,TRBD1,TRBV19,CASSPYRGGTGELFF
TRBJ1-4,TRBD1,TRBV5-1,CASSLGTGSEKLFF
TRBJ1-4,NA,TRBV7-2,CASSPMRGGNEKLFF
TRBJ2-7,NA,TRBV2,CASEGEDGYEQYF
TRBJ1-1,TRBD1,TRBV18,CASSLDRAGGNTEAFF
TRBJ1-6,NA,TRBV5-8,CASLTDSPLHF
TRBJ1-2,NA,TRBV5-5,CASSPPGHYYGYTF
TRBJ1-1,NA,TRBV6-5,CASSYSPRTEAFF
TRBJ1-1,NA,TRBV4-1,CASSSQGANTEAFF
TRBJ1-3,TRBD1,TRBV12-5,CASGSGQTSGNTIYF
TRBJ1-2,TRBD1,TRBV19,CASSVTQGATGYTF